This T cell receptor (beta chain) comes out of a study of OX40 agonist ivuxolimab in advanced cancers. Study results and limitations: Averaging showed that CD8+ T cells had more expanded clones than CD4+ did.

Sampled blood was obtained at baseline, cycle 4 day 1, and cycle 7 day 1. This CDR3 has 14 residues. Germline V gene sequence: CDR1 SGDLS, CDR2 YYNGEE. Trimming left V 3 bases short and J 3 bases short, with 13 bases between. Here immunoSEQ multiplex PCR was the method, and the copy in TCRdb shows in-frame clones only, minus some. The sample has about 94,000 clones, about 90% seen once; the top ten hold about 0.73%. As for this clone: The antigen remains undetermined.

The chain carries TRBV9 and TRBJ2-7, with a weak D call TRBD1 (6 bases). The receptor was isolated from an adult with an advanced solid tumor such as melanoma, head and neck, liver or kidney cancer. The sample was CD4+ or CD8+ T cells sorted from blood, taken in a trial of the OX40 agonist ivuxolimab. The CDR3 sequence: CASSAATGIYEQYF. The CDR3 DNA is TGTGCCAGCAGCGCCGCAACAGGGATCTACGAGCAGTACTTC. The full variable domain, in which reference TRBV9 and TRBJ2-7 provide the parts outside the CDR3, is DSGVTQTPKHLITATGQRVTLRCSPRSGDLSVYWYQQSLDQGLQFLIQYYNGEERAKGNILERFSAQQFPDLHSELNLSSLELGDSALYFCASSAATGIYEQYFGPGTRLTVT.